Listed below are T cell receptor beta chains from one sample, sequenced in a study of Graves' ophthalmopathy and Graves' hyperthyroidism. TCRdb reanalysed the multiplex PCR reads using MiXCR and keeps one entry per CDR3 protein. Of 650,000 to 800,000 distinct CDR3 sequences in the sample, about two fifths were seen once. The sequenced material came from peripheral blood. Receptor source: an adult man with Graves' ophthalmopathy. The CDR3 runs from the conserved cysteine through the conserved F or W. The D gene is left open where the match is weak. For some rows the clone size is stated as once, few or many, or as a class when expanded; others skip it.

j_gene | v_gene | d_gene | abundance | CDR3nt | CDR3aa
TRBJ2-7 | TRBV5-1 | TRBD1 | few | TGCGCCAGCAGCCTCGACAGGGGTGGAACCTACGAGCAGTACTTC | CASSLDRGGTYEQYF
TRBJ2-5 | TRBV19 | TRBD2 | few | TGTGCCAGTAGCCTTAGCGGGGCACAAGAGACCCAGTACTTC | CASSLSGAQETQYF
TRBJ1-1 | TRBV10-3 | NA | many | TGTGCCACCTCCGGGCGGATGAACACTGAAGCTTTCTTT | CATSGRMNTEAFF
TRBJ1-5 | TRBV5-8 | NA | few | TGTGCCAGCAGCTTGTTCCGCAGCAATCAGCCCCAGCATTTT | CASSLFRSNQPQHF
TRBJ2-5 | TRBV10-3 | NA | few | TGTGCCAGCAGTTACTCGAGGCCGGAAGGTCAAGAGACCCAGTACTTC | CASSYSRPEGQETQYF
TRBJ2-3 | TRBV7-9 | NA | many | TGTGCCAGCAGCTTAGCCCTTTCTAGCACAGATACGCAGTATTTT | CASSLALSSTDTQYF
TRBJ1-2 | TRBV29-1 | NA | few | TGCAGCGTTTGGCAGGGACGTGGTTATGGCTACACCTTC | CSVWQGRGYGYTF
TRBJ2-5 | TRBV10-3 | NA | NA | TGTGCCACCTCGGATTATGCGGGGCAAGGGGCCCAGTACTTC | CATSDYAGQGAQYF
TRBJ2-7 | TRBV11-1 | NA | NA | TGTGCCAGCAGTACCCTAGGCGGAAGCTCCTACGAGCAGTACTTC | CASSTLGGSSYEQYF
TRBJ2-5 | TRBV7-9 | TRBD1 | many | TGTGCCAGCAGCTCCCAAAAGACAGGGCGGCAAGAGACCCAGTACTTC | CASSSQKTGRQETQYF
TRBJ1-2 | TRBV2 | NA | NA | TGTGCCAGCAGTCCCACGAGGGGAGGGTATTCTAGCTATGGCTACACCTTC | CASSPTRGGYSSYGYTF
TRBJ2-7 | TRBV6-2/TRBV6-3 | NA | few | TGTGCCAGCAGACCGTCCTCAGTTAAGGAGCAGTACTTC | CASRPSSVKEQYF
TRBJ2-5 | TRBV2 | NA | many | TGTGCCAGTGGGGCCCTAGCGCAAGAGACCCAGTACTTC | CASGALAQETQYF
TRBJ1-2 | TRBV10-3 | NA | many | TGTGCCAGCAGTGAGGTAAATAATGTCGGCTACACCTTC | CASSEVNNVGYTF
TRBJ1-1 | TRBV4-1 | NA | many | TGCGCCAGCAGCCAAATCGGCAGATCCTTGGACACTGAAGCTTTCTTT | CASSQIGRSLDTEAFF
TRBJ1-1 | TRBV12-3/TRBV12-4 | NA | NA | TGTGCCGGCAGTTTACGGGGGAACACTGAAGCTTTCTTT | CAGSLRGNTEAFF
TRBJ1-1 | TRBV12-3/TRBV12-4 | NA | many | TGTGCCAGCAGTCCCAACGCCGGGAGGGTGAACACTGAAGCTTTCTTT | CASSPNAGRVNTEAFF
TRBJ1-2 | TRBV5-8 | NA | many | TGTGCCAGCAAGCAAAATGCTAACTATGGCTACACCTTC | CASKQNANYGYTF
TRBJ1-1 | TRBV15 | TRBD1 | NA | TGTGCCACCAGCAGTCTCACAGGGGTGAACACTGAAGCTTTCTTT | CATSSLTGVNTEAFF
TRBJ1-2 | TRBV7-6 | NA | many | TGTGCCAGCAGCCCCTCGGGGGGGTTCCGGTATGGCTACACCTTC | CASSPSGGFRYGYTF
TRBJ1-2 | TRBV10-3 | NA | many | TGTGCCATCAGTGACCCGAGGTATGGCTACACCTTC | CAISDPRYGYTF
TRBJ2-7 | TRBV7-2 | TRBD2 | many | TGTGCCAGCAGCTTGACTAGCGGGGGGCACGAGCAGTACTTC | CASSLTSGGHEQYF
TRBJ1-2 | TRBV12-3/TRBV12-4 | NA | NA | TGTGCCAGCTCACCCTCGGACACCTATGGCTACACCTTC | CASSPSDTYGYTF
TRBJ2-5 | TRBV7-8 | TRBD2 | many | TGTGCCAGCAGCTTAGCGACTAGCGGTTACCAAGAGACCCAGTACTTC | CASSLATSGYQETQYF
TRBJ1-2 | TRBV28 | TRBD1 | few | TGTGCCAGCAATCTACCGGGACAGGGGCTTCAGGGCTACACCTTC | CASNLPGQGLQGYTF
TRBJ2-6 | TRBV29-1 | NA | NA | TGCAGCGCGACGAAGGGGCTGAGCTCTGGGGCCAACGTCCTGACTTTC | CSATKGLSSGANVLTF
TRBJ1-1 | TRBV30 | NA | NA | TGTGCCTGGATTAGGTTGGGGACTGAAGCTTTCTTT | CAWIRLGTEAFF
TRBJ1-4 | TRBV12-3/TRBV12-4 | TRBD1 | many | TGTGCCACCAGACAGGGGATGGATGAAAAACTGTTTTTT | CATRQGMDEKLFF
TRBJ1-1 | TRBV6-1 | NA | many | TGTGCCAGCAGTGTAGGATGGGAAGCTTTCTTT | CASSVGWEAFF
TRBJ1-2 | TRBV10-3 | TRBD1 | medium-sized | TGTGCCATCAGGACAGGTGGCAGGGGGACCTATGGCTACACCTTC | CAIRTGGRGTYGYTF